This T cell receptor (beta chain) was observed in a study of beta chain features in type 1 diabetes. Findings and limits, study-wide: The naive, central memory and Treg TCRB repertoires looked more alike in patients than they did in healthy donors.

The isolated RNA, all of it, was reverse transcribed, so expressed TCRB transcripts were what got sequenced. Produced via immunoSEQ multiplex PCR; TCRdb's table is partial and in-frame only. The sample contains about 360,000 clones, 10% to 15% of which appear only once. There are a few counts of this clone. The antigen remains undetermined. This receptor was taken from a man between 18 and 35 years old in good health. The sample consisted of naive CD4+ T cells from blood.

The CDR3 region is CASRRWDSSSYEQYF. CDR3 sequence (DNA): TGTGCCAGCAGAAGATGGGACAGCAGTTCCTACGAGCAGTACTTC. The chain employs TRBV28 and TRBJ2-7; 7 nucleotides line up with TRBD1. Germline values: CDR1 MDHEN, CDR2 SYDVKM. CDR3 size: 15 residues. The ends lost 6 bases at V and 1 base at J; junction bases unmatched: 9.